The 22 T cell receptor beta chains listed next were all sequenced from one sample in a study of OX40 agonist ivuxolimab in advanced cancers. Sequencing used immunoSEQ multiplex PCR; TCRdb keeps in-frame clones, though not all of them. The data show tens of thousands of clones, with roughly 80% seen just once and 2.5% to 3% held by the top ten. The sample was CD4+ or CD8+ T cells sorted from blood, taken in a trial of the OX40 agonist ivuxolimab. The receptors come from an adult with an advanced solid tumor such as melanoma, head and neck, liver or kidney cancer.

The chain joins TRBV27 to TRBJ2-3, with 7 positions matching TRBD1. Germline V CDR1 and CDR2: MNHEY, SMNVEV (reference sequence). This CDR3 spans 14 amino acids. Germline trimming cut 5 bases from V and 1 base from J; bases unmatched to any gene: 3. Here the CDR3 DNA reads TGTGCCAGCAGTCCCGGGACAGGCACAGATACGCAGTATTTT. This sequence encodes CASSPGTGTDTQYF.

J is TRBJ2-7 and V is TRBV7-6; 8 positions agree with TRBD2. The CDR3 totals 17 residues. Per the germline V gene, CDR1 is SGHVS and CDR2 is FNYEAQ. Trimming removed 5 bases from V and 3 bases from J; junction bases left unmatched: 15. Written as DNA, the CDR3 is TGTGCCAGCAGCCTTACCCCCGGCAGCGGGAGTCTCTACGAGCAGTACTTC. It translates to CASSLTPGSGSLYEQYF.

The chain links TRBV9 to TRBJ2-1; 9 bases are shared with TRBD2. Germline CDR1 reads SGDLS; CDR2 reads YYNGEE. Trimming removed 0 bases from V and 9 bases from J; junction bases left unmatched: 7. This CDR3 contains 15 residues. The CDR3 region has the DNA TGTGCCAGCAGCGTAGCGGGCGGGGGGGCCTTTGAGCAGTTCTTC. Protein sequence: CASSVAGGGAFEQFF.

The chain recombines TRBV11-3 with TRBJ1-4; 7 bases are shared with TRBD1. Germline lookup yields CDR1 SGHNT and CDR2 YENEEA. CDR3 length equals 15 residues. V trimming: 1 base; J trimming: 6 bases; junction bases outside the gene matches: 5. CDR3 amino acids: CASSLVTGDHEKLFF. In DNA form, the CDR3 reads TGTGCCAGCAGCTTAGTTACAGGGGACCATGAAAAACTGTTTTTT.

This clone was seen a handful of times. V is TRBV6-4 and J is TRBJ2-3, with TRBD1 identical over 8 bases. Germline lookup yields CDR1 MRHNA and CDR2 SNTAGT. The CDR3 loop spans 16 amino acids. J gave up 1 base and V 3 bases, and 6 bases lay outside the gene matches. As DNA, the CDR3 is TGTGCCAGCAGTGAGCTACAGGGGGTTGGCACAGATACGCAGTATTTT. Encoded protein: CASSELQGVGTDTQYF.

The rearrangement links TRBV9 to TRBJ2-1; D might be TRBD2 (6 bases). Germline V lookup: CDR1 SGDLS, CDR2 YYNGEE. The CDR3 covers 14 residues. V lost 4 bases to trimming and J lost 8 bases, with 16 bases between them. CDR3 loop: CASSPTRIIYEQFF. In DNA, the CDR3 is TGTGCCAGCAGCCCGACTAGAATAATCTATGAGCAGTTCTTC.

This clone was observed once. This sequence joins TRBV7-9 and TRBJ1-2; weak D call: TRBD1 (6 bases). This CDR3 contains 13 residues. CDR1 is SEHNR and CDR2 is FQNEAQ in the germline V gene (reference sequence). V was trimmed by 5 bases and J by 3 bases, leaving 10 bases between them. CDR3 sequence: CASSRQADYGYTF. The CDR3 region has the DNA TGTGCCAGCAGCAGACAGGCGGACTATGGCTACACCTTC.

The chain employs TRBV6-1 and TRBJ2-1; D gene ambiguous. Trimming shortened V by 4 bases and J by 12 bases, and 19 bases separated the two germline ends. CDR1 and CDR2 from the germline V gene are MNHNS and SASEGT. The CDR3 has 14 residues. Here the CDR3 DNA reads TGTGCCAGCAGTGTCTTTGACTCCGGGTCCCGGCAGTTCTTC. Amino acids: CASSVFDSGSRQFF.

The chain is built from TRBV2 and TRBJ2-3, with TRBD2 identical over 11 bases. Germline trimming cut 7 bases from V and 8 bases from J; bases unmatched to any gene: 5. Germline V gene lookup returns CDR1 SNHLY and CDR2 FYNNEI. This CDR3 is built from 13 residues. The CDR3 spells CASTNSGRGTQYF. CDR3 DNA sequence: TGTGCCAGCACGAATAGCGGGAGGGGTACGCAGTATTTT.

The chain couples TRBV29-1 to TRBJ1-1; possibly TRBD1 for D (5 bases). This CDR3 has 12 amino acids. CDR1 and CDR2 from the germline V gene are SQVTM and ANQGSEA. V was cut by 4 bases and J by 5 bases, with 11 bases left in between. Here the CDR3 reads CSVGQFSTEAFF. The CDR3 coding sequence is TGCAGCGTTGGACAGTTTTCTACTGAAGCTTTCTTT.

This chain joins TRBV5-4 and TRBJ1-5; unclear D gene. Germline V gene sequence: CDR1 SGHNT, CDR2 YYREEE (reference sequence). V gave up 0 bases and J gave up 9 bases, with 10 bases separating them. CDR3 length: 13 amino acids. The DNA of the CDR3 is TGTGCCAGCAGCTTGGGTACCGAAGGGCCCCAGCATTTT. It specifies CASSLGTEGPQHF.

V gene TRBV5-6 combines with J gene TRBJ2-3; tentatively, D is TRBD1 (5 bases). The CDR3 runs to 14 residues. Per the germline V gene, CDR1 is SGHDT and CDR2 is YYEEEE. The ends were cut back, 0 bases at V and 1 base at J, with 6 bases in the middle. The CDR3 spells CASSLGTRTDTQYF. The DNA for the CDR3 is TGTGCCAGCAGCTTGGGGACACGCACAGATACGCAGTATTTT. Looking up the rest from reference TRBV5-6 and TRBJ2-3 gives the full variable domain: DAGVTQSPTHLIKTRGQQVTLRCSPKSGHDTVSWYQQALGQGPQFIFQYYEEEERQRGNFPDRFSGHQFPNYSSELNVNALLLGDSALYLCASSLGTRTDTQYFGPGTRLTVL.

The chain uses TRBV5-1 and TRBJ1-1; D unresolved. Germline CDR1 SGHRS, CDR2 YFSETQ. Trimming stripped 4 bases from V and 4 bases from J, with 8 bases between. The CDR3 is 12 residues long. The CDR3 DNA reads as TGCGCCAGCAGCAGGGCGGGCACTGAAGCTTTCTTT. Its translation is CASSRAGTEAFF.

The count of this clone is one. The chain combines TRBV18 with TRBJ2-3, with no clear D. V shed 7 bases and J shed 6 bases, with 8 bases lying between them. CDR1 is KGHSH, CDR2 LQKENI, per germline. There are 11 residues in the CDR3. CDR3 loop: CASYEDDTQYF. CDR3 DNA: TGTGCCAGCTACGAGGACGATACGCAGTATTTT.

Turning to this clone: The same CDR3 can be traced to other DNA sequences in this sample. The rearrangement joins TRBV29-1 to TRBJ2-4, with D possibly being TRBD1 (5 bases). This CDR3 is built from 13 residues. Trimming shortened V by 4 bases and J by 0 bases, and 7 bases separated the two germline ends. Per the germline V gene, CDR1 is SQVTM and CDR2 is ANQGSEA. The CDR3: CSVAGLAKNIQYF. In nucleotides, the CDR3 is TGCAGCGTTGCAGGGCTAGCCAAAAACATTCAGTACTTC.

The chain carries TRBV11-1 and TRBJ2-3, with 10 bases identical to TRBD1. Per the germline V gene, CDR1 is SGHAT and CDR2 is FQDESV (reference sequence). CDR3 length equals 16 residues. The J segment lost 2 bases and the V segment lost 4 bases, leaving 6 bases of the junction unmatched. The CDR3 loop reads CASSSRDRGLTDTQYF. The CDR3 nucleotides read TGTGCCAGCAGCTCAAGGGACAGGGGTCTCACAGATACGCAGTATTTT. Drawing the rest from reference TRBV11-1 and TRBJ2-3, the complete variable domain is EAEVAQSPRYKITEKSQAVAFWCDPISGHATLYWYRQILGQGPELLVQFQDESVVDDSQLPKDRFSAERLKGVDSTLKIQPAELGDSAMYLCASSSRDRGLTDTQYFGPGTRLTVL.

The chain combines TRBV5-1 with TRBJ2-7; 10 nucleotides line up with TRBD1. Germline CDR1 is SGHRS and CDR2 is YFSETQ. This CDR3 is built from 16 residues. V lost 1 base, J lost 5 bases, and 9 bases stayed unmatched. CDR3 nucleotide sequence: TGCGCCAGCAGCTTGTTCTATGGACAGGGGGGAAACGAGCAGTACTTC. This sequence encodes CASSLFYGQGGNEQYF.

The V gene is TRBV2, the J gene TRBJ2-4; the match to TRBD2 covers 11 bases. Unmatched junction bases numbered 9, after V lost 7 bases and J lost 7 bases. The CDR3 has 15 amino acids. Germline CDR1 SNHLY, CDR2 FYNNEI. In nucleotides, the CDR3 is TGTGCCAGCATACTAGCGGGGGCCTCGAGGAACATTCAGTACTTC. As protein: CASILAGASRNIQYF.

The chain recombines TRBV29-1 with TRBJ2-5; possibly TRBD1 for D (5 bases). The V end lost 2 bases, the J end lost 5 bases, and 12 bases lay between the germline ends. Germline CDR1 SQVTM, CDR2 ANQGSEA. The CDR3 sequence is 13 residues long. CDR3 residues: CSVESRVIETQYF. In DNA form, the CDR3 reads TGCAGCGTTGAATCCAGGGTTATCGAGACCCAGTACTTC. Variable domain in full (rest from reference TRBV29-1 and TRBJ2-5): SAVISQKPSRDICQRGTSLTIQCQVDSQVTMMFWYRQQPGQSLTLIATANQGSEATYESGFVIDKFPISRPNLTFSTLTVSNMSPEDSSIYLCSVESRVIETQYFGPGTRLLVL.

V is TRBV6-6 and J is TRBJ1-3; D unresolved. CDR1 is MNHNY, CDR2 SVGAGI, per germline (reference sequence). The CDR3 loop spans 14 amino acids. V lost 6 bases and J lost 3, with 12 bases in between. CDR3 nucleotide sequence: TGTGCCAGCAGGCCTCCGGACCTTGGAAACACCATATATTTT. It translates to CASRPPDLGNTIYF.

The J gene is TRBJ1-2, the V gene TRBV5-4, with D hard to call. V was trimmed by 1 base and J by 1 base, leaving 5 bases between them. There are 13 residues in the CDR3. Germline CDR1 and CDR2: SGHNT and YYREEE (reference sequence). DNA of the CDR3: TGTGCCAGCAGCTTGACGGATAACTATGGCTACACCTTC. The encoded protein is CASSLTDNYGYTF.

The gene calls are TRBV6-1 and TRBJ2-7; D not certain. Germline V gives CDR1 MNHNS, CDR2 SASEGT. Trimming removed 2 bases from V and 7 bases from J, with 12 bases in between. This CDR3 has 13 amino acids. The CDR3 DNA reads TGTGCCAGCAGTGAACGGTTCGTGGGGGAGCAGTACTTC. Its translation is CASSERFVGEQYF.